These 19 T cell receptor beta chains were sequenced from one sample in a study of cytomegalovirus exposure and HLA in healthy donors. Method: immunoSEQ multiplex PCR; TCRdb's copy keeps in-frame clones and lacks some. Among 150,000 to 200,000 clones listed, roughly 88% were seen once. The sample comprised PBMCs. Receptors originate from a woman between 18 and 29 years old in good health and CMV-seronegative.

J is TRBJ2-7 and V is TRBV16, with TRBD1 matching over 8 bases. The V gene's germline CDR1 is KGHSY and CDR2 FQNENV. Losses at the gene ends were 4 bases for V and 1 base for J; bases not matched to a gene: 0. The CDR3 has 13 residues. The CDR3 here is CASSRTGSYEQYF. CDR3 DNA sequence: TGTGCCAGCAGCCGGACAGGGTCCTACGAGCAGTACTTC.

This sequence joins TRBV15 and TRBJ2-5, with D perhaps TRBD2 (5 bases). V lost 4 bases and J lost 0, with 15 bases in between. There are 16 residues in the CDR3. Looked up from germline, CDR1 is LNHNV and CDR2 is YYDKDF (reference sequence). The CDR3 is CATSTMGVGYQETQYF. The CDR3 DNA reads TGTGCCACCAGCACAATGGGAGTAGGATACCAAGAGACCCAGTACTTC.

The genes are TRBV30 and TRBJ1-2; TRBD1 matches 7 bases. Germline V lookup: CDR1 GTSNPN, CDR2 SVGIG (reference sequence). The trim removed 5 bases at V and 7 bases at J, leaving 10 bases unmatched. CDR3 length: 13 residues. DNA of the CDR3: TGTGCCTGGGGGGGCCAAACAGGGGTTGGCTACACCTTC. Translation gives CAWGGQTGVGYTF.

The CDR3 nucleotides read TGTGCCAGCTCACACAGTACCGGAACAACTGAAGCTTTCTTT. This gives the protein CASSHSTGTTEAFF. The chain couples TRBV18 to TRBJ1-1; the D is unclear. V lost 4 bases, J lost 5 bases, and 14 bases lay in between. Germline loops: CDR1 KGHSH, CDR2 LQKENI. The CDR3 contains 14 residues.

The V call is TRBV5-6, the J call TRBJ2-1; 7 bases align to TRBD2. Trimming took 4 bases from V and 4 from J; bases not matched to a gene: 2. The CDR3 is 13 amino acids. Germline assignment: CDR1 SGHDT and CDR2 YYEEEE. The CDR3 loop reads CASSLAVYNEQFF. The CDR3 coding sequence is TGTGCCAGCAGCCTAGCGGTATACAATGAGCAGTTCTTC.

V usage is TRBV5-1 and J usage is TRBJ1-2, with D tentatively TRBD1 (5 bases). This CDR3 contains 15 residues. Trimming left V 0 bases short and J 2 bases short, with 11 bases between. CDR1 and CDR2 from the germline V gene are SGHRS and YFSETQ. CDR3 loop: CASSLAGDGNYGYTF. CDR3 nucleotides: TGCGCCAGCAGCTTGGCGGGGGACGGAAACTATGGCTACACCTTC. Full variable domain (missing parts from reference TRBV5-1 and TRBJ1-2): KAGVTQTPRYLIKTRGQQVTLSCSPISGHRSVSWYQQTPGQGLQFLFEYFSETQRNKGNFPGRFSGRQFSNSRSEMNVSTLELGDSALYLCASSLAGDGNYGYTFGSGTRLTVV.

The rearrangement links TRBV4-1 to TRBJ1-3; D unresolved. The CDR3 has 17 amino acids. Germline loops: CDR1 MGHRA, CDR2 YSYEKL. Trimming left V 0 bases short and J 2 bases short, with 14 bases between. CDR3 sequence reads: CASSQDMIARTGNTIYF. The CDR3 DNA sequence: TGCGCCAGCAGCCAAGATATGATTGCCAGAACTGGAAACACCATATATTTT.

The chain uses TRBV5-1 and TRBJ2-3, with 11 nucleotides matching TRBD2. Germline values: CDR1 SGHRS, CDR2 YFSETQ. Trimming at V came to 2 bases and at J to 5 bases, leaving 4 bases not matched to a gene. There are 15 residues in the CDR3. The chain's CDR3 is CASSFIAGGIDTQYF. DNA of the CDR3: TGCGCCAGCAGCTTCATAGCGGGAGGGATAGATACGCAGTATTTT.

The J gene is TRBJ2-7, the V gene TRBV7-8; 11 positions agree with TRBD1. Trimming took 5 bases from V and 10 from J; bases not matched to a gene: 13. Looked up from germline, CDR1 is SGHVS and CDR2 is FQNEAQ. The CDR3 runs to 15 residues. CDR3 residues: CASSPRRDRGSSQYF. The CDR3 DNA reads TGTGCCAGCAGCCCCCGCCGGGACAGGGGGAGTAGTCAGTACTTC.

The chain links TRBV6-5 to TRBJ1-5; perhaps TRBD1 as D (6 bases). The germline V and J ends were trimmed by 5 bases and 2 bases, with 13 bases remaining between them. The CDR3 is made up of 15 amino acids. Germline loops: CDR1 MNHEY, CDR2 SVGAGI. The CDR3 protein is CASSGDKIGNQPQHF. The CDR3 coding sequence is TGTGCCAGCAGTGGGGACAAAATTGGCAATCAGCCCCAGCATTTT.

The CDR3 sequence: CASSRGTVTDVLGYTF. CDR3 in DNA: TGTGCCAGCAGCCGCGGGACAGTTACCGATGTTCTTGGCTACACCTTC. V gene TRBV13 combines with J gene TRBJ1-2, with 7 bases fitting TRBD1. CDR3 size: 16 residues. Trimming at V came to 5 bases and at J to 7 bases, leaving 16 bases not matched to a gene. Germline CDR1 reads PRHDT; CDR2 reads FYEKMQ (reference sequence).

The chain has TRBV28 and TRBJ2-5; D is perhaps TRBD1 (6 bases). The CDR3 sequence is 15 residues long. V lost 2 bases, J lost 5 bases, and 15 bases lay in between. Looked up from germline, CDR1 is MDHEN and CDR2 is SYDVKM. The CDR3 DNA reads TGTGCCAGCAGTTTAATGGGGGCGCGTCGGGAGACCCAGTACTTC. Translation gives CASSLMGARRETQYF.

This chain joins TRBV5-3 and TRBJ2-1, with a possible D match to TRBD2 (6 bases). TRBV5-3 is an ORF for which the function is uncertain. V shed 5 bases and J shed 5 bases, with 14 bases lying between them. The CDR3 sequence is 14 residues long. CDR3 DNA: TGTGCCAGAAGGATGATAGGAGGGGACAATGAGCAGTTCTTC. This gives the protein CARRMIGGDNEQFF.

The rearrangement uses TRBV15 and TRBJ2-2; D is undetermined. Germline CDR1 and CDR2: LNHNV and YYDKDF (reference sequence). Trimming cost V 0 bases and J 4 bases, with 9 bases left between them. This CDR3 spans 15 amino acids. The CDR3 sequence is CATSRDLEFTGELFF. CDR3 coding DNA: TGTGCCACCAGCAGAGATCTCGAGTTCACCGGGGAGCTGTTTTTT.

The chain joins TRBV29-1 to TRBJ2-1, with TRBD1 matching over 7 bases. CDR1 is SQVTM and CDR2 is ANQGSEA in the germline V gene. With 4 bases clipped from V and 9 bases from J, the junction kept 9 bases outside the gene matches. This CDR3 spans 13 amino acids. The CDR3 sequence is CSVAGTGVGEQFF. The CDR3 DNA follows: TGCAGCGTTGCAGGTACAGGGGTTGGTGAGCAGTTCTTC.

The chain recombines TRBV27 with TRBJ2-5; TRBD2 aligns across 8 bases. Germline V gene lookup returns CDR1 MNHEY and CDR2 SMNVEV (reference sequence). This CDR3 spans 15 amino acids. Trimming removed 1 base from V and 5 bases from J; junction bases left unmatched: 6. The CDR3: CASSLYGGAWETQYF. The CDR3 DNA follows: TGTGCCAGCAGTTTATACGGGGGGGCCTGGGAGACCCAGTACTTC.

As concerns this clone: This sample includes further DNA sequences coding for the same CDR3. This chain links TRBV6-5 with TRBJ2-7, with 12 bases that match TRBD2. This CDR3 region has 15 residues. V was clipped by 4 bases and J by 1 base; unmatched bases: 2. CDR1 and CDR2 from the germline V gene are MNHEY and SVGAGI. The CDR3 DNA is TGTGCCAGCAGTTTAGGGACTAGCGGGTCCTACGAGCAGTACTTC. This translates into CASSLGTSGSYEQYF.

The chain couples TRBV5-6 to TRBJ1-4; TRBD1 matches 7 bases. Germline trimming cut 4 bases from V and 5 bases from J; bases unmatched to any gene: 8. Looked up from germline, CDR1 is SGHDT and CDR2 is YYEEEE. The CDR3 length is 15 residues. The DNA for the CDR3 is TGTGCCAGCAGCGTACGACAGGGATGGAATGAAAAACTGTTTTTT. Translating gives CASSVRQGWNEKLFF. Variable domain in full (rest from reference TRBV5-6 and TRBJ1-4): DAGVTQSPTHLIKTRGQQVTLRCSPKSGHDTVSWYQQALGQGPQFIFQYYEEEERQRGNFPDRFSGHQFPNYSSELNVNALLLGDSALYLCASSVRQGWNEKLFFGSGTQLSVL.

The chain recombines TRBV7-9 with TRBJ1-1; 7 bases agree with TRBD1. The CDR3 sequence is 17 residues long. Germline CDR1 and CDR2: SEHNR and FQNEAQ (reference sequence). V was pared by 5 bases and J by 1 base, with 13 bases of the junction left unmatched. CDR3 sequence (DNA): TGTGCCAGCAGCCCCCCAGGGGGAACCCTAAGGAACACTGAAGCTTTCTTT. Translation: CASSPPGGTLRNTEAFF.